Described below is a single T cell receptor beta chain sequence and its context. Germline CDR1 and CDR2: MGHRA and YSYEKL. The CDR3 loop spans 15 amino acids. V lost 4 bases to trimming and J lost 7 bases; unmatched junction nucleotides: 9. The data are from a study of graft-versus-host responses after intestinal transplantation. As for the study in general: Transplants were multivisceral, liver-intestinal, or isolated intestinal. All recipients were given anti-thymocyte globulin induction, and tacrolimus and steroids were then administered for around three years.

Sequencing was performed with immunoSEQ multiplex PCR; in TCRdb, only in-frame clones are kept and a portion is missing. There are roughly 8,000 clones in the sample; roughly 30% occur only once, and roughly 2.1% lies in the top ten. Plated together were some 200,000 CFSE-labeled responder cells and some 200,000 irradiated, violet-dye-labeled stimulator cells. Responder cells that were proliferating and CFSE-low, both CD3+CD4+ and CD3+CD8+, were sorted after the reaction. This specimen consisted of alloreactive CD8+ T cells from a mixed lymphocyte reaction culture, obtained before intestinal transplant. As to subset: CFSE-low proliferating T cells sorted from roughly 6-day pre-transplant mixed lymphocyte reaction (GvH or HvG direction). The receptor was isolated from a human patient who received an intestinal transplant. J is TRBJ2-1 and V is TRBV4-1, with 8 bases identical to TRBD2. CDR3 region: CASSLGLAPQNEQFF. CDR3 DNA sequence: TGCGCCAGCAGCCTCGGACTAGCACCCCAAAATGAGCAGTTCTTC.